This T cell receptor beta chain was identified during a study of cytomegalovirus exposure and HLA in healthy donors. Overall study results and limits: A later analysis by the authors found several of the most significant clusters apparently linked to common viral pathogens.

PCR involved 60 Vbeta and 13 Jbeta primers. Generated by immunoSEQ multiplex PCR, the TCRdb table keeps only in-frame clones and is missing some. The sample lists roughly 120,000 clones; 86% were seen once. This clone was recorded only once. Its antigen is undetermined. Sequencing was performed on PBMCs. The origin of this receptor is a man aged 40-49 years in good health and CMV-seronegative.

The CDR3 here is CASIPFVGVVEAFF. CDR3 sequence (DNA): TGTGCCAGCATCCCGTTTGTAGGAGTAGTTGAAGCTTTCTTT. The chain combines TRBV28 with TRBJ1-1, with D uncertain. Between the trimmed V and J ends, which lost 7 bases and 7 bases, there was a span of 19 bases. Germline loops: CDR1 MDHEN, CDR2 SYDVKM. The CDR3 contains 14 residues.